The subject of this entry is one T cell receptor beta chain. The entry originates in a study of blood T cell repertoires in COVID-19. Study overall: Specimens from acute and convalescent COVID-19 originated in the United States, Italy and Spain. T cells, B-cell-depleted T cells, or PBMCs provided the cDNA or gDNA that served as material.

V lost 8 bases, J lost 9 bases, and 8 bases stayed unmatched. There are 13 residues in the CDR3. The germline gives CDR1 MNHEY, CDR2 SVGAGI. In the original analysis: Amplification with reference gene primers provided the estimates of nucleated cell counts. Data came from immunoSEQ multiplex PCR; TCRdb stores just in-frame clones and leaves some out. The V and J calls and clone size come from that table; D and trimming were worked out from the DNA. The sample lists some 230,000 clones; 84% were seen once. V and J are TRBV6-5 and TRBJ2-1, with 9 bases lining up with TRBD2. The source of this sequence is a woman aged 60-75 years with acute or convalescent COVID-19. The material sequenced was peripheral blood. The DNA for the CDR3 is TGTGCCAGCCGAGCTAGCGGGGTAGGTGAGCAGTTCTTC. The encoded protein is CASRASGVGEQFF.